This is a list of T cell receptor beta chains from one sample in a study of T cell changes during pregnancy in multiple sclerosis. Profiled with immunoSEQ multiplex PCR; TCRdb holds only in-frame clones, not every one. The table lists 55,000 or so clones, more than 80% of them singletons, with around 0.58% in the top ten. This specimen was CD4+ T cells from peripheral blood mononuclear cells, taken in the first trimester of pregnancy. The receptors shown here come from a female donor with multiple sclerosis, enrolled in a pregnancy study. The CDR3 runs from the conserved cysteine through the conserved F or W. A D gene is named only where the DNA matches it firmly. A clone size is listed for some rows: how often the clone was seen (once, few, many), or a class if it is expanded.

>.|TRBD1|TRBV7-2|TRBJ1-2
TGTGCCAGCAGAGATAGGGACAGGGGGTCCTATGGCTACACCTTC
CASRDRDRGSYGYTF
>few|.|TRBV11-3|TRBJ2-1
TGTGCCAGCAGCTCAAACTCGAATGAGCAGTTCTTC
CASSSNSNEQFF
>.|TRBD2|TRBV5-4|TRBJ2-5
TGTGCCAGCAGCCCCGAGCGGGGGGGAGGCCAAGAGACCCAGTACTTC
CASSPERGGGQETQYF
>.|TRBD1|TRBV5-1|TRBJ2-2
TGCGCCAGCAGGGGGACAGCGAACACCGGGGAGCTGTTTTTT
CASRGTANTGELFF
>.|.|TRBV7-8|TRBJ2-5
TGTGCCAGCAGCTTCCCGCAGGGCAGCCTATCAGGGACCCAGTACTTC
CASSFPQGSLSGTQYF
>.|.|TRBV21-1|TRBJ2-7
TGTGCCAGCAGCGCCTGCACCGGGACAGAATCCTACGAGCAGTACTTC
CASSACTGTESYEQYF
>once|TRBD1|TRBV10-3|TRBJ2-1
TGTGCCATAAAGGGACAGGGTAATGAGCAGTTCTTC
CAIKGQGNEQFF
>.|.|TRBV28|TRBJ2-2
TGTGCCACCTGGGGACAGAACACCGGGGAGCTGTTTTTT
CATWGQNTGELFF
>.|TRBD2|TRBV7-2|TRBJ2-3
TGTGCCAGCAGCTTATTCCCTGGGACTAGCGGGGGGTTCACAGATACGCAGTATTTT
CASSLFPGTSGGFTDTQYF
>.|.|TRBV6-1|TRBJ1-1
TGTGCCAGCAGTTTCAACGTGGCAACACGGGGAGAAGCTTTCTTT
CASSFNVATRGEAFF
>.|.|TRBV6-5|TRBJ2-7
TGTGCCAGCAGTTACTCGATGCTCGGGGACTACGAGCAGTACTTC
CASSYSMLGDYEQYF
>.|.|TRBV5-1|TRBJ1-4
TGCGCCAGCAGCCCCTTACAGGGAACTAATGAAAAACTGTTTTTT
CASSPLQGTNEKLFF
>.|.|TRBV7-9|TRBJ2-7
TGTGCCAGCAGCAGAGAGGAAAAGCAGTACTTC
CASSREEKQYF
>.|.|TRBV5-4|TRBJ2-5
TGTGCCAGCAGCCTTGGACATCTACAAGAGACCCAGTACTTC
CASSLGHLQETQYF
>.|.|TRBV2|TRBJ1-5
TGTGCCAGCAGCTCGGGACAAGGTAGTCAGCCCCAGCATTTT
CASSSGQGSQPQHF
>medium-sized|.|TRBV4-1|TRBJ1-6
TGCGCCAGCAGCCAAGATCTGGGGGCGGGAGGTAATTCACCCCTCCACTTT
CASSQDLGAGGNSPLHF
>once|TRBD2|TRBV5-6|TRBJ2-2
TGTGCCAGCAGCTTTACTAGCGGGGGGGCTCGAAGGGAGCTGTTTTTT
CASSFTSGGARRELFF
>.|TRBD1|TRBV5-4|TRBJ1-6
TGTGCCAGCAGCTTTGGGACAGGCCTTGATTCACCCCTCCACTTT
CASSFGTGLDSPLHF
>.|TRBD2|TRBV7-6|TRBJ2-5
TGTGCCAGCAGCTTACCCAGAGGTTTCAGCGGGGGGGCAGAGACCCAGTACTTC
CASSLPRGFSGGAETQYF
>.|.|TRBV11-2|TRBJ1-1
TGTGCCAGCAGCCTAGAGGGAGGAGAAGCTTTCTTT
CASSLEGGEAFF
>once|TRBD2|TRBV7-3|TRBJ2-1
TGTGCCAGCAGCCGTACTGGCGGGGGTGGTCAAGAGCAGTTCTTC
CASSRTGGGGQEQFF
>.|.|TRBV7-9|TRBJ1-1
TGTGCCAGCAGCTTACAGACAGGCCCTATAGGGACTGAAGCTTTCTTT
CASSLQTGPIGTEAFF
>.|TRBD1|TRBV19|TRBJ2-1
TGTGCCAGTAGTATGGACAGGGGGATAGACAATGAGCAGTTCTTC
CASSMDRGIDNEQFF
>.|.|TRBV5-4|TRBJ1-1
TGTGCCAGCAGCTTTCAGGGAGGGAGTCGTACTGAAGCTTTCTTT
CASSFQGGSRTEAFF
>.|.|TRBV2|TRBJ2-5
TGTGCCAGCAAGAGGCAGAGTCATCAAGAGACCCAGTACTTC
CASKRQSHQETQYF
>.|.|TRBV5-1|TRBJ2-5
TGCGCCAGCAGCTTGGGGGCAGTCCAAGAGACCCAGTACTTC
CASSLGAVQETQYF
>.|.|TRBV9|TRBJ1-2
TGTGCCAGCAGCGCCGAGGCGGACAGAAACTATGGCTACACCTTC
CASSAEADRNYGYTF
>.|TRBD2|TRBV5-1|TRBJ2-5
TGCGCCAGCAGCCCGGGGGGGCAAGAGACCCAGTACTTC
CASSPGGQETQYF
>.|.|TRBV7-9|TRBJ2-4
TGTGCCAGCAGCTTAAGTACTAGCCCAAAAAACATTCAGTACTTC
CASSLSTSPKNIQYF
>.|TRBD1|TRBV6-6|TRBJ1-1
TGTGCCAGCAGTCAAGATAGGGACAGTAATAAAGCTTTCTTT
CASSQDRDSNKAFF
>.|.|TRBV30|TRBJ1-1
TGTGCCTGGCGATCGGGGATCACTGAAGCTTTCTTT
CAWRSGITEAFF
>.|.|TRBV14|TRBJ2-7
TGTGCCAGCAGCCAAGAGGACGGACGGGGCTACGAGCAGTACTTC
CASSQEDGRGYEQYF
>.|TRBD2|TRBV2|TRBJ2-7
TGTGCCAGCAATGATATAGCGGGACCCTCCTACGAGCAGTACTTC
CASNDIAGPSYEQYF
>once|.|TRBV6-5|TRBJ1-2
TGTGCCAGCAGTTATATCGGGTTGGGGCTATATGGCTACACCTTC
CASSYIGLGLYGYTF
>few|.|TRBV6-5|TRBJ1-6
TGTGCCAGCAGTTACTCTAGGGGGTTGAATTCACCCCTCCACTTT
CASSYSRGLNSPLHF
>.|TRBD1|TRBV19|TRBJ1-2
TGTGCCAGCCGACCGGGACAGGGGGCGCAGGGCTATGGCTACACCTTC
CASRPGQGAQGYGYTF
>.|.|TRBV4-1|TRBJ2-1
TGCGCCAGCAGCCAAGATAGGGGGGGCGGCAATGAGCAGTTCTTC
CASSQDRGGGNEQFF
>.|.|TRBV10-3|TRBJ2-1
TGTGCCATCAGAGCCGGGGTGGACGGAAGTGAGCAGTTCTTC
CAIRAGVDGSEQFF
>.|TRBD2|TRBV30|TRBJ2-3
TGTGCCAGTGGACTAGCGCGTAGCACAGATACGCAGTATTTT
CASGLARSTDTQYF
>.|.|TRBV19|TRBJ1-6
TGTGCCAGTAGTTTCGGACTAGATTCACCCCTCCACTTT
CASSFGLDSPLHF
>.|TRBD2|TRBV9|TRBJ2-3
TGTGCCAGCAGCGTAGGACCACAGCGGGAGAAAGGAGTTACGCAGTATTTT
CASSVGPQREKGVTQYF
>.|.|TRBV11-3|TRBJ2-4
TGTGCCAGCAGCACAGGGGGGGGCCTCGGGAACATTCAGTACTTC
CASSTGGGLGNIQYF
>.|TRBD1|TRBV5-5|TRBJ2-5
TGTGCCAGCAGCTCCGCTATCGGGGACAGGGTCCAAGAGACCCAGTACTTC
CASSSAIGDRVQETQYF
>.|.|TRBV5-1|TRBJ1-6
TGCGCCAGCAGCTTAGGGGTTTGGAATTCACCCCTCCACTTT
CASSLGVWNSPLHF
>.|.|TRBV19|TRBJ1-5
TGTGCCAGTAGTATAAGGGGGATGGATCAGCCCCAGCATTTT
CASSIRGMDQPQHF
>.|.|TRBV21-1|TRBJ2-5
TGTGCCAGCAGCAAAAGACTAGCGGGGCAAGAGACCCAGTACTTC
CASSKRLAGQETQYF
>.|.|TRBV19|TRBJ1-4
TGTGCCAGTAGTATGGGCGGAACGGGGGAAAAACTGTTTTTT
CASSMGGTGEKLFF
>.|TRBD2|TRBV7-3|TRBJ2-7
TGTGCCAGCAGTATCTCGAGAACTAGCGGCCTCGGCGAGCAGTACTTC
CASSISRTSGLGEQYF
>.|TRBD2|TRBV28|TRBJ2-1
TGTGCCAGCAGTTTTGTGGGAGCGGGGAGCAATGAGCAGTTCTTC
CASSFVGAGSNEQFF
>.|.|TRBV9|TRBJ2-7
TGTGCCAGCAGCCCCTCCTCTCGACTAGGCAAGGTGTACTTC
CASSPSSRLGKVYF
>once|.|TRBV5-1|TRBJ2-5
TGCGCCAGCAGCCCGGGAAACTACCAAGAGACCCAGTACTTC
CASSPGNYQETQYF
>.|.|TRBV5-6|TRBJ2-7
TGTGCCAGCAGCTTGACAGGGACCCTCTCCTACGAGCAGTACTTC
CASSLTGTLSYEQYF